This entry lists 16 T cell receptor beta chains sequenced from one sample in a study of blood T cell repertoires in COVID-19. Assay: immunoSEQ multiplex PCR; the TCRdb copy retains only in-frame clones and omits some. Of 100,000 to 150,000 clones in the sample, more than 80% are singletons; the top ten hold 25% to 30%. Specimen: peripheral blood. These receptors all stem from a man between 65 and 80 years old with active or convalescent COVID-19.

The chain employs TRBV19 and TRBJ2-2; maybe TRBD2 (5 bases). This CDR3 has 15 residues. V was shortened by 7 bases and J by 6 bases, with 18 bases between the two germline ends. Germline V gene data show CDR1 as LNHDA and CDR2 as SQIVND (reference sequence). The CDR3 coding sequence is TGTGCCAGTATCAGAGGGCCCCAGGTCGCCGGGGAGCTGTTTTTT. This translates into CASIRGPQVAGELFF. The complete variable domain, with remaining parts taken from reference TRBV19 and TRBJ2-2, reads DGGITQSPKYLFRKEGQNVTLSCEQNLNHDAMYWYRQDPGQGLRLIYYSQIVNDFQKGDIAEGYSVSREKKESFPLTVTSAQKNPTAFYLCASIRGPQVAGELFFGEGSRLTVL.

The rearrangement uses TRBV6-4 and TRBJ2-2; a possible D gene is TRBD1 (6 bases). Germline CDR1 reads MRHNA; CDR2 reads SNTAGT. V was trimmed by 6 bases and J by 7 bases, leaving 15 bases between them. This CDR3 region has 14 residues. In nucleotides, the CDR3 is TGTGCCAGCAGGATACAGGGTACGAGCGGGGAGCTGTTTTTT. This sequence encodes CASRIQGTSGELFF.

The V call is TRBV14, the J call TRBJ2-5; 9 bases agree with TRBD2. The ends lost 0 bases at V and 5 bases at J; junction bases unmatched: 10. The CDR3 consists of 17 residues. Germline V gives CDR1 SGHDN, CDR2 FVKESK. The CDR3 spells CASSQDPRASGGETQYF. CDR3 in DNA: TGTGCCAGCAGCCAAGACCCCCGTGCGAGCGGGGGGGAGACCCAGTACTTC.

This chain uses TRBV2 with TRBJ2-7; no definite D call. V dropped 5 bases and J dropped 3 bases, with 5 bases sitting between them. The CDR3 is made up of 11 amino acids. Looked up from germline, CDR1 is SNHLY and CDR2 is FYNNEI. CDR3 loop: CASSTYYEQYF. CDR3 bases: TGTGCCAGCAGTACTTACTACGAGCAGTACTTC.

The chain links TRBV19 to TRBJ1-3; D perhaps matches TRBD1 (5 bases). V lost 10 bases and J 0 bases, leaving 16 bases between the germline ends. The CDR3 sequence is 15 residues long. Germline lookup yields CDR1 LNHDA and CDR2 SQIVND (reference sequence). The CDR3 sequence: CATKTESNSGNTIYF. CDR3 sequence (DNA): TGTGCCACCAAGACAGAGTCGAACTCTGGAAACACCATATATTTT.

The genes are TRBV6-1 and TRBJ2-7, with TRBD1 matching 7 bases. Losses at the gene ends were 2 bases for V and 3 bases for J; bases not matched to a gene: 7. Looked up from germline, CDR1 is MNHNS and CDR2 is SASEGT. This CDR3 comprises 15 residues. CDR3 DNA: TGTGCCAGCAGTGAAACAGGACAGGCTAACTACGAGCAGTACTTC. It codes for CASSETGQANYEQYF.

The chain carries TRBV6-5 and TRBJ2-7, with 9 positions matching TRBD1. Looked up from germline, CDR1 is MNHEY and CDR2 is SVGAGI. The CDR3 runs 16 residues. V lost 2 bases, J lost 2 bases, and 7 bases stayed unmatched. This CDR3 is CASSYTGTGRPYEQYF. In DNA form, the CDR3 reads TGTGCCAGCAGTTACACCGGGACAGGGAGACCCTACGAGCAGTACTTC.

This chain uses TRBV3-1 (or the pseudogene TRBV3-2) with TRBJ2-1; 12 nucleotides align to TRBD2. The germline V gene has CDR1 LGHDT and CDR2 YNNKEL (reference sequence). V was pared by 5 bases and J by 8 bases, with 7 bases of the junction left unmatched. This CDR3 is built from 15 residues. CDR3 bases: TGTGCCAGCAGCTCTAGCGGGAGGGCCCCCCATGAGCAGTTCTTC. Translated, it gives CASSSSGRAPHEQFF.

The chain couples TRBV28 to TRBJ1-5, with D perhaps matching TRBD1 (5 bases). The length of the CDR3 is 13 residues. Trimming took 8 bases from V and 4 from J, leaving 12 bases between them. Germline CDR1 MDHEN, CDR2 SYDVKM. The DNA of the CDR3 is TGTGCCAGCTTCGTCGGGGGGAATCAGCCCCAGCATTTT. Translated, it gives CASFVGGNQPQHF.

The chain recombines TRBV13 with TRBJ1-1; D might be TRBD1 (6 bases). The CDR3 has 15 residues. V lost 3 bases to trimming and J lost 0 bases, with 11 bases between them. Germline CDR1 and CDR2: PRHDT and FYEKMQ (reference sequence). CDR3 nucleotide sequence: TGTGCCAGCAGCTTCCGGACAGTCATGAACACTGAAGCTTTCTTT. Translation gives CASSFRTVMNTEAFF.

As DNA, the CDR3 is TGTGCCAGTAGTGCTCGACAGGGGTTCGAGCAGTACTTC. It encodes CASSARQGFEQYF. This chain connects TRBV19 to TRBJ2-7; 8 nucleotides align to TRBD1. Per germline, CDR1 LNHDA and CDR2 SQIVND (reference sequence). V shed 5 bases and J 6 bases; nucleotides not matched to a gene: 6. The CDR3 spans 13 residues. Looking up the rest from reference TRBV19 and TRBJ2-7 gives the full variable domain: DGGITQSPKYLFRKEGQNVTLSCEQNLNHDAMYWYRQDPGQGLRLIYYSQIVNDFQKGDIAEGYSVSREKKESFPLTVTSAQKNPTAFYLCASSARQGFEQYFGPGTRLTVT.

V is TRBV28 and J is TRBJ1-4; no definite D call. Trimming pared 6 bases from V and 7 bases from J, leaving 6 bases between. This CDR3 spans 11 amino acids. Germline CDR1 and CDR2: MDHEN and SYDVKM. The CDR3 DNA reads as TGTGCCAGCAGGGTAGCTGAAAAACTGTTTTTT. Protein sequence: CASRVAEKLFF.

This chain uses TRBV11-2 with TRBJ1-1; D is unclear. This CDR3 comprises 15 residues. The germline CDR1 and CDR2 sequences are SGHAT and FQNNGV. Trimming removed 0 bases at V and 1 base at J, with 9 bases between. CDR3 in amino acids: CASSLEGVGNTEAFF. CDR3 coding DNA: TGTGCCAGCAGCTTAGAGGGAGTCGGGAACACTGAAGCTTTCTTT.

This chain uses TRBV28 with TRBJ1-5, with 9 bases lining up with TRBD1. CDR3 length: 16 residues. Germline V gene lookup returns CDR1 MDHEN and CDR2 SYDVKM. V gave up 3 bases and J gave up 6 bases; unmatched junction bases: 9. The CDR3 region has the DNA TGTGCCAGCAGTTTCGGCGGGACAGGGTTAAGTCAGCCCCAGCATTTT. This codes for CASSFGGTGLSQPQHF.

The V and J genes are TRBV7-2 and TRBJ2-1; tentatively, D is TRBD1 (5 bases). V gave up 3 bases and J gave up 0 bases, with 6 bases separating them. Germline CDR1 SGHTA, CDR2 FQGNSA. The CDR3 runs 14 residues. The CDR3 nucleotides read TGTGCCAGCAGCTTTCAGGGCTCCTACAATGAGCAGTTCTTC. Its translation: CASSFQGSYNEQFF.

This chain connects TRBV5-4 to TRBJ2-1; 11 bases map to TRBD2. The V gene end was trimmed by 4 bases and the J gene end by 9 bases; junction bases not matched to a gene: 9. CDR1 and CDR2 from the germline V gene are SGHNT and YYREEE (reference sequence). The CDR3 contains 15 residues. CDR3 bases: TGTGCCAGCAGCCTGGAGGGGACTAGCGGTAGTGAGCAGTTCTTC. This gives the protein CASSLEGTSGSEQFF. The whole variable domain, remainder taken from reference TRBV5-4 and TRBJ2-1, is ETGVTQSPTHLIKTRGQQVTLRCSSQSGHNTVSWYQQALGQGPQFIFQYYREEENGRGNFPPRFSGLQFPNYSSELNVNALELDDSALYLCASSLEGTSGSEQFFGPGTRLTVL.